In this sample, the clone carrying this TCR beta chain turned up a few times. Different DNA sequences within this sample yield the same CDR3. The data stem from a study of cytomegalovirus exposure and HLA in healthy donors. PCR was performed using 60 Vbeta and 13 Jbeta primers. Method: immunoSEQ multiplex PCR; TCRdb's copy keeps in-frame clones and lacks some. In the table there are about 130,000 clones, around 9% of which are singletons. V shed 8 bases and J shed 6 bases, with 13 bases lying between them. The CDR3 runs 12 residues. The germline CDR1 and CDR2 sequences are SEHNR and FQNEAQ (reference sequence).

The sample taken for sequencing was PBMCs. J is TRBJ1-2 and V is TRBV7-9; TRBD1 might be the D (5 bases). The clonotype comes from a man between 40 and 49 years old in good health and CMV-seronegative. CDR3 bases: TGTGCCAGCTCCCTCCAGGGAAATGGCTACACCTTC. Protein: CASSLQGNGYTF.